This T cell receptor beta chain was sequenced during a study of cytomegalovirus exposure and HLA in healthy donors (TCRdb year 2017). About the investigation overall: An earlier analysis of approximately 640 of the donors reported about 290 Gb of sequence data and roughly 100 million unique TCR beta sequences from about 179 million T cells. Of the approximately 400 genotyped donors, around 81% fell in the genetic ancestry cluster associated with self-reported Caucasian donors. To decide whether each TCR beta V gene segment behaved as functional or pseudogenic, an earlier analysis of approximately 620 of the donors relied on high-throughput TCR beta sequencing. In the later analysis, no new phenotypic data were used to find candidate immune exposures; instead, reliance was placed on TCR beta sequences and their occurrence across donors. The aim of the study was to test whether cataloging public T cell receptors could identify signatures of past pathogen exposure. To study patterns of TCR occurrence, a later analysis re-analyzed previously published TCR beta repertoires from 650 to 750 donors and added high-resolution HLA genotyping. All discovery cohort repertoires had been generated using a single sequencing platform. Five DR-DQ haplotypes were treated as single units for association and clustering because of strong linkage in the cohort. An early release covering 500 to 750 HLA-typed donors comprised about 300 gigabases of sequencing data and 85 million to 100 million unique TCR sequences. To predict cytomegalovirus infection status, the study combined high-throughput TCR immunosequencing, statistical association of individual TCRs with disease status, and machine learning. Among some 410 genotyped donors of the cohort, an average of about 240,000 unique TCR beta nucleotide sequences were sequenced per donor, roughly 18% of them non-productive. Both class I and class II loci were covered by HLA typing, at four-digit resolution. A later genetic analysis used genome-wide SNP genotypes for about 65% of the roughly 700 donors, treating that subset as a discovery cohort. A separate validation cohort of approximately 120 different subjects was used in addition to the approximately 700-subject first cohort. The T cell repertoires of roughly 660 subjects were profiled by immunosequencing and related to cytomegalovirus serostatus. Typing coverage varied by locus: about 620-630 donors for A, B, C, DRB1 and DQB1; about 520 for DQA1; nearly 610 for DPA1; fewer than 480 for DPB1. Donor age, sex, ethnicity and CMV serostatus were compiled together with the repertoire data.

The cohort was made up of 666 healthy bone marrow donors. At the time of sampling, every cohort member was nominally healthy, though immune exposures that went unrecorded were likely present. The donor was CMV seronegative and belonged to the group of around 400 seronegative cohort members. Each donor provided a peripheral blood sample, and peripheral blood mononuclear cells were used for TCR beta sequencing. Genomic DNA extraction from the blood cell samples was performed with the Qiagen DNeasy Blood Extraction Kit. The method was the immunoSEQ multiplex PCR assay. A mixture of 60 forward primers for TCR Vbeta segments and 13 reverse primers for TCR Jbeta segments was used in the multiplex PCR. A multiplex PCR assay on genomic DNA amplified the CDR3 region of rearranged TCR beta genes. On the Illumina HiSeq System, the amplified TCR beta libraries were sequenced as 87-base-pair reads. As for the authors' bioinformatics: In a later analysis, roughly 80 million unique TCR beta chains were counted across the 500 to 850 repertoires, and roughly 11 million of these chains were shared by at least two donors. A nearest-neighbor algorithm error-corrected the raw reads and collapsed the reads into unique sequences, merging closely related sequences to remove PCR and sequencing errors. To assign V, D and J gene segments, CDR3 sequences were aligned to IMGT reference sequences. Each retained sequence needed at least a six-nucleotide match to both a V gene segment and a J gene segment. Rearrangements were classified as productive when the CDR3 lacked stop codons and remained in frame with V and J, and all other rearrangements were classified as non-productive. Following IMGT convention, CDR3 was defined as the stretch from the second conserved V-encoded cysteine to the conserved J-encoded phenylalanine. Sequences without an unambiguous match to a single V gene segment were excluded from the earlier analysis of over 500 of the donors. In an earlier analysis of several hundred of the donors, V segments were called functional above 56.7% productive rearrangements and were called segregating when the between-donor standard deviation exceeded 5%. A statistical classification framework was built for diagnosing cytomegalovirus status from the catalog of TCR beta chain sequences. In a later analysis, V and J genes were assigned by comparing TCR nucleotide sequences against IMGT/GENE-DB human TR gene sequences. In a later analysis, CDR3 sequences and most-parsimonious VDJ recombination scenarios were assigned using the TCRdist pipeline. In a later analysis, each TCR beta chain was defined by its CDR3 amino acid sequence together with its V-gene family, and reads without a unique V-gene family were excluded. To address suspected cross-contamination and a sequencing artifact, a later analysis removed over 500 highly shared, low-generation-probability nucleotide sequences. For each public chain, a later analysis derived a clonal expansion index from normalized ranks of inferred template counts within each repertoire. A later analysis computed generation probabilities with a VDJ recombination model fitted to out-of-frame rearrangements, and checked the results against IGoR. Hypergeometric tests were used in a later analysis to score TCR-TCR, TCR-HLA and TCR-CMV co-occurrence, with a repertoire-size bias correction applied to the TCR pairs. False discovery rates were estimated in a later analysis by permuting HLA or CMV assignments 20 times. In a later analysis, co-occurring TCRs were grouped using DBSCAN, and TCRdist sequence similarity was added for clustering within HLA-allele-positive subsets. Repertoires with fewer than 30,000 or more than 120,000 public chains, plus five repertoires with anomalous nucleotide sharing, were excluded from co-occurrence clustering. This is the immuneACCESS table as TCRdb keeps it, with only in-frame sequences that have V and J called. A part of the clones is gone; compared with another copy, unresolved V genes explain less than half, and the rest is unexplained. V, J and clone size reflect that table, while D and trimming were determined from the DNA. This sample lists fewer than 250,000 clones; about 85% were detected once. Clones ranked in the top ten supply more than 1% of the sample.

The CDR1 and CDR2 encoded by the germline V gene are SGHVS and FQNEAQ. From cysteine to phenylalanine, the CDR3 is 16 amino acids long. Left in the record is the CDR3 DNA by itself, 48 bases read in frame from the first base. From V the trimming removes 6 bases and from J it removes 3 bases, while the gene matches leave 10 bases of the junction unaccounted for. The paper as a whole reports these results and caveats: A later analysis found that HLA-associated TCR beta chains were more clonally expanded and had lower generation probabilities than equally common non-associated chains. A further reported finding was that TCR beta sequences accurately predicted the HLA-A and HLA-B alleles for most subjects in the first cohort. Some IMGT-functional V segments, including TRBV6-2 and TRBV6-3, could not be told apart with the 87-base-pair reads, so those segments were excluded. In a later analysis, some 17,000 TCR beta sequences were associated with specific HLA alleles at a false discovery rate of 0.05. In a later analysis, several top co-occurrence clusters were reported to appear linked to parvovirus B19, influenza, CMV and Epstein-Barr virus. The cohort was sequenced for TCR beta chains only, and without alpha or paired-chain data the features that could be detected were limited. Most CMV-associated TCR beta chains appeared to be HLA-restricted in a later analysis, and the HLA associations seemed to be driven largely by CMV exposure. In a later analysis, TCR association rates were found to vary across HLA loci, with the most associated TCRs seen for DRB1 alleles and the fewest for HLA-C alleles. The classifier was reported to diagnose cytomegalovirus status with high specificity and sensitivity in both the original cohort and the validation cohort. Because counts were too low, around 17 rarely observed V segments, including chromosome 9 orphons, were left out of the earlier analysis of a few hundred of the donors. In a later genetic analysis, fewer N-insertions in productive TCRs were reported among donors in an Asian-associated ancestry cluster than the roughly 640-donor mean. Linkage disequilibrium might explain the correlated functional status among segregating V segments, but an unknown experimental factor could not be ruled out. Most TCR sequences were observed very rarely across donors, whereas some public TCRs were present in many individuals. CMV serostatus was the only immune exposure information available for the cohort. Assigning TCR associations to individual alleles was difficult when HLA alleles, especially DR and DQ, strongly co-occurred. A cluster of highly shared sequence variants was judged likely to be a technical artifact of the sequencing pipeline. In a later genetic analysis, a missense DCLRE1C variant was associated with V-gene and J-gene trimming of TCR beta chains, and the association was replicated in an independent cohort. Sequencing depth was assumed to be roughly uniform across donors in the presence/absence analyses, though that assumption may not hold. Because HLA typing was unavailable for some donors at each locus, only the typed subset was used in association tests. A total of 164 TCR beta chains were listed by the study as associated with cytomegalovirus. The authors suggested that the approach could potentially be extended to other disease states and immunological phenotypes. An earlier analysis of around 600 of the donors showed that most TCR beta V segments appeared in productive rearrangements either about 87% or about 30% of the time, which broadly matched IMGT annotations. A few of the identified cytomegalovirus-associated TCR beta chains were confirmed in vitro to be specific for cytomegalovirus antigens.

To note about this clone: Its specific antigen is unknown. No base qualities exist here, and no much larger clone lies one base off it.

Input material: PBMCs. This TCR derives from a boy aged 2 to 10 in good health and CMV-seronegative. The receptor chain draws on TRBV7-8 and TRBJ1-4; TRBD1 fits 7 bases in the junction. The nucleotides read TGTGCCAGCAGGCCGGGACAGAGAAGGGCTAATGAAAAACTGTTTTTT. Translation gives CASRPGQRRANEKLFF.